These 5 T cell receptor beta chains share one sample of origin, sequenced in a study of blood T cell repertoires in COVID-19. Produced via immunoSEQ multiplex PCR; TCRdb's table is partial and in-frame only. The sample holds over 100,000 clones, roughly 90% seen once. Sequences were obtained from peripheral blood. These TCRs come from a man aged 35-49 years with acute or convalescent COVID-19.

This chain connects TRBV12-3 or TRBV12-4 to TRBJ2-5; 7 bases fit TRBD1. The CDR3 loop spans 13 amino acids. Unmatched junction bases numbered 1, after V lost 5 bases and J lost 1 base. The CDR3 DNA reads TGTGCCAGCAGTAACAGGGGCCAAGAGACCCAGTACTTC. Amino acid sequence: CASSNRGQETQYF.

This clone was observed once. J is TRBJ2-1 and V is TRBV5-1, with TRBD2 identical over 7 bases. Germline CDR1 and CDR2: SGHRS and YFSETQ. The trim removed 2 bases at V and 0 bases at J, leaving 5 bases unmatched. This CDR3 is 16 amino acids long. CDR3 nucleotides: TGCGCCAGCAGCTTCGTGGGGGGGAGCTCCTACAATGAGCAGTTCTTC. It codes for CASSFVGGSSYNEQFF.

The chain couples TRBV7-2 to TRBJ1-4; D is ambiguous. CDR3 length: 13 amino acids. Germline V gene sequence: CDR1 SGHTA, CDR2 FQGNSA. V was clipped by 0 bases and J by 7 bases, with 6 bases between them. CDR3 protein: CASSLAELEKLFF. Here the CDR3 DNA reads TGTGCCAGCAGCTTAGCCGAACTTGAAAAACTGTTTTTT.

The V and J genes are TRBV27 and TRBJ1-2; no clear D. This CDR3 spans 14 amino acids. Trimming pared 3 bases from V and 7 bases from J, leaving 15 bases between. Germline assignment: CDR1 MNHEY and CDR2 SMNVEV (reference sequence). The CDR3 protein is CASSFDTLAGGYTF. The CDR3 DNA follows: TGTGCCAGCAGTTTTGACACTCTGGCTGGTGGCTACACCTTC.

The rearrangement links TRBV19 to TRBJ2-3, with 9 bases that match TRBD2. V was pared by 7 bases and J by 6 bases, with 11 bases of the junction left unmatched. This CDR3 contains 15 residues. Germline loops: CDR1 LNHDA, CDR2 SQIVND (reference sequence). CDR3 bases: TGTGCCAGTAAAGTAGCGGGAGACTTCCGGGATACGCAGTATTTT. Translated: CASKVAGDFRDTQYF.